This TCR beta chain was recorded in a study of blood T cells in healthy people across ages (dated by TCRdb to between 2015 and 2017). Regarding the study in general: In model experiments, template switching captured roughly one uniquely barcoded TCR beta cDNA molecule for every two T cells. Age-related changes in TCR beta repertoire diversity were measured in the study by deep sequencing normalized with unique cDNA molecular identifiers. The donors were divided into four age groups: young (average 16 years), middle-aged (approximately 39), aged (about 60) and long-lived (82). To avoid experimental bias, donors of different ages were spread randomly across the sequencing lanes. Using the same blood draw, the study looked at two additional independent replicas of 1 million unique cDNA reads for two donors, one aged 18 to 30 and the other aged 80 or older.

The 35 to 40 donors, aged about 6 to 95 years, were systemically healthy Caucasian individuals from Russia. Approximately 9.3 milliliters of peripheral blood were collected from each donor into EDTA-treated Vacutainer tubes. Ficoll-Paque density-gradient centrifugation was used to isolate PBMCs, with at least 7 million obtained per sample. Total RNA, at least 5.5 micrograms per sample, was extracted from PBMCs with Trizol reagent. For every donor, flow cytometry on a PBMC aliquot measured the percentage of naive CD45RAhigh/CD27high T cells. Only a few counts were recorded for this clonotype. The clone's antigen remains unknown. Per-nucleotide qualities are absent, and no much larger clonotype sits a single base away. Its CDR3 holds 13 amino acids, cysteine through phenylalanine. Just the 39-base CDR3 DNA is kept, in frame starting at base 1. As encoded in the germline V gene, CDR1 is KGHSH while CDR2 is LQKENI.

Libraries were prepared through 5' RACE. These reads were obtained on an Illumina HiSeq 2500. A second PCR of about 7 to 12 cycles was run with a J-beta primer mix and a sample-barcoded 5' primer. A template-switch 5' adaptor carrying 12 random nucleotides introduced a unique molecular identifier onto each TCR beta cDNA molecule. Each sample yielded at least 3 million CDR3-containing paired-end reads. All of the RNA was converted into first-strand cDNA using the Mint cDNA synthesis kit, with a TRBC-specific oligonucleotide serving as the primer. All cDNA was treated with uracil-DNA glycosylase and then went through a first 18-cycle PCR with the universal primers M1SS and BC2_uni_R. Processing in the source paper ran as follows. For normalization, 1 million high-quality reads were randomly selected from each sample, with every read carrying a distinct molecular identifier. Instead of being binned into consensus sequences, reads that shared molecular identifiers were thrown out. MiTCR, with a Q25 quality threshold and the strictest error-elimination algorithm, was used for CDR3 identification, clonotype clustering and error correction. Lower-bound total TCR beta diversity was estimated with a nonparametric unseen species model using Euler transformation. Using fastp trimming at Q25 and MiXCR clonotype assembly, TCRdb reanalyzed the public sequencing data and kept in-frame beta chains. A single entry per CDR3 protein holds the most common genes and DNA from its merged rows. V and J calls and clone size were set by TCRdb, not the authors. In this sample the table shows some 710,000 distinct CDR3 sequences, roughly 46% of which occur a single time. The ten largest make up around 18% of the sample.

Results and caveats for the whole study, not just this receptor: As age increased, observed TCR beta diversity per million T cells dropped in a roughly linear way, and a significant reduction was already evident by age 40. The long-lived group showed more naive CD4+ T cells, fewer expanded clones and increased TCR diversity than the aged group, suggesting age selection. Estimates of total diversity based on one million sequenced T cells were regarded as lower bounds and as underestimates. Bulk unsorted PBMC profiling prevented conclusive comparison of naive and antigen-experienced compartments. There was a strong correlation between observed TCR beta diversity and the percentage of naive T cells measured by flow cytometry. The CMV infection status of donors was not known, potentially confounding age-related changes in expanded clonotypes.

Sample: blood. The receptor's source is a man at least 80 years old in good health. The sequence is built from TRBV18 and TRBJ2-4, and possibly TRBD2, on 5 matching bases. Matching the DNA end better, TRBJ2-7 makes the J call doubtful. The CDR3 in this case is CASSPPAGIEQYF. The bases are TGTGCCAGCTCACCACCGGCCGGGATCGAGCAGTACTTC.